This T cell receptor (beta chain) was captured by sequencing in a study of shared clonotypes between healthy human individuals. For the study at large: Aged 18 to 49, the donors were a couple of women and three men.

This CDR3 has 16 residues. The V and J ends lost 0 bases and 4 bases respectively, with 16 bases between them. Germline V gives CDR1 LGHNA, CDR2 YSLEER. Genomic DNA (from each subset) was split evenly across several immunoSEQ plates. The method was immunoSEQ multiplex PCR; TCRdb's version includes in-frame clones alone and lacks a portion of them. The sample yields a few million clones, 90% to 95% seen once. Terminally differentiated effector memory CD45RA+ cells were excluded by CCR7 positive selection of CD45RO-negative cells. This receptor was taken from a young man in good health. Some clones in this sample may be carry-over from other donors' samples. The sample was naive CD8+ T cells from PBMCs. The rearrangement links TRBV4-3 to TRBJ2-7; D uncertain. In DNA form, the CDR3 reads TGCGCCAGCAGCCAAGATTGGTCGTCGGGTGGTTACGAGCAGTACTTC. Translation gives CASSQDWSSGGYEQYF.